The TCR beta chain under discussion was sequenced for a study of T cell repertoires in cytomegalovirus infection. A single record per CDR3 protein comes from TCRdb applying MiXCR to the reads. Of around 740,000 distinct CDR3 sequences listed, about 40% were seen once; the top ten hold 2.5% to 3.5%. The CDR3 is 15 amino acids. The germline V gene encodes CDR1 SGDLS and CDR2 YYNGEE. With 4 bases clipped from V and 12 bases from J, the junction kept 9 bases outside the gene matches. The sample comprised PBMCs. J is TRBJ2-1 and V is TRBV9; 14 bases match TRBD2. This receptor was obtained from a human donor in good health (CMV status not recorded). Some clones in this sample may be carry-over from other donors' samples. The CDR3 DNA is TGTGCCAGCAGCTTGGGACTAGCGGGAGTCGGGGTGCAGTTCTTC. As protein: CASSLGLAGVGVQFF.